These 26 T cell receptor beta chains share one sample of origin, sequenced in a study of blood T cell repertoires in COVID-19. Sequencing used immunoSEQ multiplex PCR; TCRdb keeps in-frame clones, though not all of them. The sample includes roughly 250,000 clones, around 90% of them seen just once. Sequenced sample: PBMCs or T cells enriched from blood (not recorded which). Receptors were obtained from a woman aged 45 to 65 who had recovered from COVID-19.

The chain employs TRBV28 and TRBJ1-2; D unresolved. Germline CDR1 and CDR2: MDHEN and SYDVKM. The CDR3 spans 18 residues. V shed 2 bases and J shed 1 base, with 20 bases lying between them. CDR3 DNA sequence: TGTGCCAGCAGTTTACGCTCCTCCTACAGTCCTGATAACTATGGCTACACCTTC. This gives the protein CASSLRSSYSPDNYGYTF.

The gene calls are TRBV4-1 and TRBJ2-1, with TRBD2 identical over 13 bases. Germline lookup yields CDR1 MGHRA and CDR2 YSYEKL. This CDR3 is built from 15 residues. V was clipped by 1 base and J by 10 bases; unmatched bases: 4. DNA for the CDR3: TGCGCCAGCAGCCAAGGGACTAGCGGGAGCAGGGAGCAGTTCTTC. Amino acid sequence: CASSQGTSGSREQFF.

The chain employs TRBV7-9 and TRBJ1-2; weak D call: TRBD1 (5 bases). Germline CDR1 reads SEHNR; CDR2 reads FQNEAQ (reference sequence). The CDR3 has 11 amino acids. The V and J ends lost 5 bases and 5 bases respectively, with 6 bases between them. CDR3 in DNA: TGTGCCAGCAGCCGACAGTATGGCTACACCTTC. Amino acids: CASSRQYGYTF.

The V call is TRBV6-5, the J call TRBJ1-3; no clear D gene. Trimming left V 5 bases short and J 6 bases short, with 17 bases between. Germline V lookup: CDR1 MNHEY, CDR2 SVGAGI. This CDR3 is 15 amino acids long. The CDR3 sequence is CASSNAVDRVNTIYF. CDR3 coding DNA: TGTGCCAGCAGTAACGCGGTGGATCGGGTAAACACCATATATTTT.

The rearrangement links TRBV27 to TRBJ2-7; 10 bases align to TRBD1. The germline CDR1 and CDR2 sequences are MNHEY and SMNVEV (reference sequence). There are 14 residues in the CDR3. Trimming cost V 5 bases and J 7 bases; bases outside gene matches: 8. The CDR3: CASSLGQGLGEQYF. The DNA of the CDR3 is TGTGCCAGCAGTCTGGGACAGGGGCTCGGGGAGCAGTACTTC.

V usage is TRBV5-1 and J usage is TRBJ2-1; weak D call: TRBD1 (6 bases). This CDR3 spans 16 amino acids. Germline V lookup: CDR1 SGHRS, CDR2 YFSETQ. V was pared by 2 bases and J by 0 bases, with 12 bases between. CDR3 sequence reads: CASSLQGASSYNEQFF. Written as DNA, the CDR3 is TGCGCCAGCAGCTTACAGGGTGCGAGCTCCTACAATGAGCAGTTCTTC. The whole variable domain, remainder taken from reference TRBV5-1 and TRBJ2-1, is KAGVTQTPRYLIKTRGQQVTLSCSPISGHRSVSWYQQTPGQGLQFLFEYFSETQRNKGNFPGRFSGRQFSNSRSEMNVSTLELGDSALYLCASSLQGASSYNEQFFGPGTRLTVL.

This clone occurred a few times. The V gene is TRBV29-1, the J gene TRBJ2-7, with 10 bases fitting TRBD2. Trimming cost V 3 bases and J 2 bases; bases outside gene matches: 10. Germline CDR1 is SQVTM and CDR2 is ANQGSEA. This CDR3 region has 16 residues. The DNA of the CDR3 is TGCAGCGTTGACTCACCGGCTAGCGGGAGACCCTACGAGCAGTACTTC. Translating it yields CSVDSPASGRPYEQYF.

The chain joins TRBV28 to TRBJ2-3; unclear D gene. The CDR3 has 12 residues. CDR1 and CDR2 from the germline V gene are MDHEN and SYDVKM. Trimming left V 5 bases short and J 4 bases short, with 7 bases between. The CDR3 loop reads CASSVLADTQYF. CDR3 nucleotides: TGTGCCAGCAGTGTCCTAGCAGATACGCAGTATTTT.

This chain uses TRBV2 with TRBJ2-5; the D gene is possibly TRBD2 (6 bases). Trimming cost V 1 base and J 5 bases, with 23 bases left between them. This CDR3 is 18 amino acids long. Germline lookup yields CDR1 SNHLY and CDR2 FYNNEI. In nucleotides, the CDR3 is TGTGCCAGCAGTGAAGGTGGGGTTCTAGTTTTTAGCGGCGAGACCCAGTACTTC. As protein: CASSEGGVLVFSGETQYF.

V is TRBV7-2 and J is TRBJ2-7, with 10 bases fitting TRBD1. The CDR3 is 15 residues long. V lost 5 bases to trimming and J lost 2 bases; unmatched junction nucleotides: 6. Germline-derived CDR1 and CDR2 are SGHTA and FQGNSA. CDR3 amino acids: CASSLDRGRTYEQYF. CDR3 nucleotides: TGTGCCAGCAGCCTCGACAGGGGGCGAACCTACGAGCAGTACTTC.

There are a few counts of this clone. The chain carries TRBV18 and TRBJ2-3; 8 bases are shared with TRBD1. The CDR3 length is 15 residues. Germline values: CDR1 KGHSH, CDR2 LQKENI. V trimming: 4 bases; J trimming: 5 bases; junction bases outside the gene matches: 8. The CDR3 here is CASSQSGTGGDTQYF. The CDR3, as DNA: TGTGCCAGCTCACAATCCGGGACAGGAGGAGATACGCAGTATTTT. Supplemented by reference TRBV18 and TRBJ2-3, the full variable domain reads NAGVMQNPRHLVRRRGQEARLRCSPMKGHSHVYWYRQLPEEGLKFMVYLQKENIIDESGMPKERFSAEFPKEGPSILRIQQVVRGDSAAYFCASSQSGTGGDTQYFGPGTRLTVL.

This chain uses TRBV11-2 with TRBJ2-7; 7 bases are shared with TRBD1. CDR1 is SGHAT and CDR2 is FQNNGV in the germline V gene. J lost 10 bases, V lost 1 base, and 10 bases had no gene match. The CDR3 spans 14 residues. The CDR3 loop reads CASSLVVGGTPQYF. The CDR3 coding sequence is TGTGCCAGCAGCTTAGTTGTAGGGGGCACCCCCCAGTACTTC.

The V call is TRBV19, the J call TRBJ2-5, with TRBD2 identical over 8 bases. Germline-derived CDR1 and CDR2 are LNHDA and SQIVND (reference sequence). V dropped 8 bases and J dropped 4; count of bases not matched to a gene: 9. The CDR3 is 14 amino acids. The CDR3, as DNA: TGTGCCAGTGGGATAGCGGGAATAGTAGAGACCCAGTACTTC. It encodes CASGIAGIVETQYF.

V and J are TRBV2 and TRBJ2-1; a weak D match, TRBD1 (6 bases). This CDR3 has 13 amino acids. Germline V gives CDR1 SNHLY, CDR2 FYNNEI. Trimming left V 6 bases short and J 8 bases short, with 14 bases between. The CDR3: CASSVRQVHEQFF. In DNA form, the CDR3 reads TGTGCCAGCAGCGTGAGACAGGTCCATGAGCAGTTCTTC.

V gene TRBV7-3 combines with J gene TRBJ2-5; TRBD2 matches at 7 bases. CDR1 is SGHTA, CDR2 FQGTGA, per germline. CDR3 length equals 15 residues. V lost 2 bases, J lost 4 bases, and 7 bases stayed unmatched. This CDR3 reads CASSLEAGRGETQYF. In DNA form, the CDR3 reads TGTGCCAGCAGCTTAGAAGCGGGACGGGGAGAGACCCAGTACTTC.

The V gene is TRBV6-5, the J gene TRBJ2-7; 7 bases are shared with TRBD2. The CDR3 contains 13 residues. V lost 6 bases and J lost 3; bases outside the gene matches: 5. CDR1 and CDR2 from the germline V gene are MNHEY and SVGAGI. CDR3 sequence (DNA): TGTGCCAGCAGCCTCGCTAGCGGCTACGAGCAGTACTTC. Protein product: CASSLASGYEQYF.

The chain combines TRBV15 with TRBJ2-1; 7 positions agree with TRBD2. This CDR3 is built from 15 residues. Germline CDR1 is LNHNV and CDR2 is YYDKDF (reference sequence). After removal of 1 base from V and 0 bases from J, the junction contained 0 bases not matched to a gene. The CDR3 bases are TGTGCCACCAGCAGAGGCGGGAGCTCCTACAATGAGCAGTTCTTC. Translation: CATSRGGSSYNEQFF.

The chain couples TRBV27 to TRBJ2-2, with TRBD1 matching over 11 bases. CDR3 size: 16 residues. Germline V gene lookup returns CDR1 MNHEY and CDR2 SMNVEV (reference sequence). V lost 4 bases, J lost 4 bases, and 5 bases stayed unmatched. The CDR3 coding sequence is TGTGCCAGCAGTTCCGGGACAGGGGGTATCACCGGGGAGCTGTTTTTT. It codes for CASSSGTGGITGELFF.

J is TRBJ2-1 and V is TRBV27, with 9 bases fitting TRBD1. Per the germline V gene, CDR1 is MNHEY and CDR2 is SMNVEV (reference sequence). The CDR3 runs 15 residues. Trimming removed 2 bases from V and 5 bases from J; junction bases left unmatched: 4. The CDR3 region is CASSLEGQGNNEQFF. CDR3 in DNA: TGTGCCAGCAGTTTAGAGGGACAGGGAAACAATGAGCAGTTCTTC.

The chain combines TRBV5-1 with TRBJ2-1, with TRBD1 as a possible D gene (6 bases). CDR3 length: 16 amino acids. Trimming left V 3 bases short and J 4 bases short, with 17 bases between. CDR1 and CDR2 from the germline V gene are SGHRS and YFSETQ. CDR3 loop: CASSSQTGTIYNEQFF. In nucleotides, the CDR3 is TGCGCCAGCAGCTCACAAACCGGGACAATATACAATGAGCAGTTCTTC.

The CDR3 protein is CASSYPGGSSLAKNIQYF. CDR3 nucleotide sequence: TGTGCCAGCAGTTACCCAGGGGGGAGTTCTTTAGCCAAAAACATTCAGTACTTC. The gene calls are TRBV28 and TRBJ2-4, with TRBD1 as a possible D gene (7 bases). The CDR3 length is 18 residues. V was clipped by 4 bases and J by 0 bases, with 19 bases between them. Germline V gene data show CDR1 as MDHEN and CDR2 as SYDVKM.

The chain recombines TRBV20-1 with TRBJ2-5, with 12 bases matching TRBD2. V dropped 3 bases and J dropped 5; count of bases not matched to a gene: 7. There are 15 residues in the CDR3. The germline V gene encodes CDR1 DFQATT and CDR2 SNEGSKA (reference sequence). DNA of the CDR3: TGCAGTGCTAGTATGACTAGCGGGAGTCATGAGACCCAGTACTTC. Its protein product is CSASMTSGSHETQYF.

This rearrangement joins TRBV29-1 to TRBJ1-2, with TRBD1 as a possible D gene (5 bases). The CDR3 extends over 12 amino acids. Germline V gives CDR1 SQVTM, CDR2 ANQGSEA. The V gene lost 6 bases and the J gene lost 7 bases, with 15 bases spanning the gap. CDR3 loop: CSVALGDSGYTF. The CDR3 DNA reads TGCAGCGTAGCGTTGGGGGACTCTGGCTACACCTTC.

The CDR3 reads CASSRGLDTGELFF. The CDR3 bases are TGTGCCAGCAGTCGAGGGCTTGACACCGGGGAGCTGTTTTTT. The J gene is TRBJ2-2, the V gene TRBV28; D might be TRBD2 (5 bases). The germline CDR1 and CDR2 sequences are MDHEN and SYDVKM. This CDR3 has 14 residues. V shed 5 bases and J shed 3 bases, with 10 bases lying between them.

The gene calls are TRBV28 and TRBJ2-5; 7 bases fit TRBD1. Looked up from germline, CDR1 is MDHEN and CDR2 is SYDVKM. This CDR3 has 13 amino acids. V was pared by 6 bases and J by 5 bases, with 6 bases of the junction left unmatched. In nucleotides, the CDR3 is TGTGCCAGCAGCAATCCGGACAGGGAGACCCAGTACTTC. Translating gives CASSNPDRETQYF.

V gene TRBV6-1 combines with J gene TRBJ2-5, with D unresolved. The V gene's germline CDR1 is MNHNS and CDR2 SASEGT. This CDR3 contains 12 residues. Trimming took off 2 bases at V and 5 bases at J, with 6 bases between the two ends. The CDR3 is CASSERVETQYF. The DNA for the CDR3 is TGTGCCAGCAGTGAAAGAGTGGAGACCCAGTACTTC.